This T cell receptor beta chain was documented in a study of T cell responses to AZD1222 COVID-19 vaccine. The method was immunoSEQ multiplex PCR; TCRdb's version includes in-frame clones alone and lacks a portion of them. Among about 180,000 clones, around nine tenths were seen once, and the ten largest hold approximately 10%. The sample in question was peripheral blood, obtained 28 days after the second AZD1222 dose. This sequence originates from an adult who received the AZD1222 COVID-19 vaccine.

The CDR3 sequence: CASSQEQGSGYGYTF. The DNA for the CDR3 is TGCGCCAGCAGCCAGGAACAGGGTTCGGGCTATGGCTACACCTTC. The chain carries TRBV4-1 and TRBJ1-2; D is possibly TRBD1 (6 bases). This CDR3 comprises 15 residues. The germline V gene has CDR1 MGHRA and CDR2 YSYEKL. Trimming cost V 3 bases and J 4 bases, with 15 bases left between them.